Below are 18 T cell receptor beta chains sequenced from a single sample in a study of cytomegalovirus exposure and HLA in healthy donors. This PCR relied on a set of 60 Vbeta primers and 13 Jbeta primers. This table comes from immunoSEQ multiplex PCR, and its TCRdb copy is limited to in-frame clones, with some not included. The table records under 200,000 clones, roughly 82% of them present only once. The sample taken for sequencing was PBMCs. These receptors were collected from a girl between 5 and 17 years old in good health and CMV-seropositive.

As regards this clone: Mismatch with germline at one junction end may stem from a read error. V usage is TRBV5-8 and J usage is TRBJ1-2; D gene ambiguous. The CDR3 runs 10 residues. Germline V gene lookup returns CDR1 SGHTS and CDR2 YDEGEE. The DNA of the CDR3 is TGTGCCAGCAGCCCGCCCCTGGACTTTTTC. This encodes CASSPPLDFF.

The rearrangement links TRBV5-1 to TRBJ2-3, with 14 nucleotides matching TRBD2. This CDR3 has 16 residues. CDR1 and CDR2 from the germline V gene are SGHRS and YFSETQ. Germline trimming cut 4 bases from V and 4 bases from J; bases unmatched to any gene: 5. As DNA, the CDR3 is TGCGCCAGCAGCGGGGGACTAGCGGGAGTGGCAGATACGCAGTATTTT. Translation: CASSGGLAGVADTQYF.

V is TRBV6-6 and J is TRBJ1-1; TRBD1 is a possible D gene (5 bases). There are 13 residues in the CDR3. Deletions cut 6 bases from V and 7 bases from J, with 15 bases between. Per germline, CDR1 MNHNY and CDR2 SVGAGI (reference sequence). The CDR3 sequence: CASSGGRGVEAFF. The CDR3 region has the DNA TGTGCCAGCAGCGGGGGGAGGGGCGTTGAAGCTTTCTTT.

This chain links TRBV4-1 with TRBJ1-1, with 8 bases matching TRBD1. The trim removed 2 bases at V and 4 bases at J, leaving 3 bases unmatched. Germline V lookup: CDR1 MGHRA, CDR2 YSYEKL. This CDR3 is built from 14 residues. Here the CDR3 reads CASSQRTGGTEAFF. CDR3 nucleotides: TGCGCCAGCAGCCAACGTACAGGGGGCACTGAAGCTTTCTTT.

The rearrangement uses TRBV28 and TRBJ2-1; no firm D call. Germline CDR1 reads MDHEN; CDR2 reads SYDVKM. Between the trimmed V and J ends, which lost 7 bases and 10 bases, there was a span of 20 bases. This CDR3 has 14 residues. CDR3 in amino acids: CASNSPSSASEQFF. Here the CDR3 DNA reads TGTGCCAGCAACTCCCCCTCGAGCGCCTCCGAGCAGTTCTTC.

The DNA for the CDR3 is TGTGCCAGCAGCTTGCAGGGCGGGGGGGTTAATGAGCAGTTCTTC. This translates into CASSLQGGGVNEQFF. The genes are TRBV7-3 and TRBJ2-1, with 9 positions matching TRBD2. V shed 3 bases and J 7 bases; nucleotides not matched to a gene: 7. CDR3 size: 15 residues. Germline loops: CDR1 SGHTA, CDR2 FQGTGA.

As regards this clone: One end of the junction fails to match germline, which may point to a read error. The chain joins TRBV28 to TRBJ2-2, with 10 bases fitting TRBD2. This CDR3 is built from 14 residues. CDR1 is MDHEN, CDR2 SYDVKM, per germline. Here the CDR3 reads CPPSPSGRAGELFF. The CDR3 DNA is TGCCCCCCCAGCCCTAGCGGGAGAGCCGGGGAGCTGTTTTTT.

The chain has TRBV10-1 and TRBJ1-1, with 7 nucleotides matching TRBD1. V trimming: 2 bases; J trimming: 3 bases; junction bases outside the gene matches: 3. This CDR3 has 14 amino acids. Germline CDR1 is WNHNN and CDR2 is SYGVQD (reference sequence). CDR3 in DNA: TGCGCCAGCAGTGAGGGGACAGACTACACTGAAGCTTTCTTT. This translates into CASSEGTDYTEAFF.

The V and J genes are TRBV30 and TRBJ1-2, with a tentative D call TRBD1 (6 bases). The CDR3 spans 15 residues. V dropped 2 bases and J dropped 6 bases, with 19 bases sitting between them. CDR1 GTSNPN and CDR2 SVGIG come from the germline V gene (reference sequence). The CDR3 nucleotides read TGTGCCTGGAGTATGGCGTCAGGGGAACGCCATGGCTACACCTTC. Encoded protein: CAWSMASGERHGYTF.

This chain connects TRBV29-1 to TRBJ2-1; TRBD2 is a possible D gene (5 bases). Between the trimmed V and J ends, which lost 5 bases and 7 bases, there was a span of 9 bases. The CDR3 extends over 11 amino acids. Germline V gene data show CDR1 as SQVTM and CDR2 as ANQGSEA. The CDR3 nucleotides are TGCAGCGTTCGTCCGGGGAATGAGCAGTTCTTC. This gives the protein CSVRPGNEQFF.

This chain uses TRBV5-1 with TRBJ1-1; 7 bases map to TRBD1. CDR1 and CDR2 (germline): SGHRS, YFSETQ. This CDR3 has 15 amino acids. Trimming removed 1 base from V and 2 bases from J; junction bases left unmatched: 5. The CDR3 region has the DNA TGCGCCAGCAGCTTGTTTGACAGGGATAACACTGAAGCTTTCTTT. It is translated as CASSLFDRDNTEAFF.

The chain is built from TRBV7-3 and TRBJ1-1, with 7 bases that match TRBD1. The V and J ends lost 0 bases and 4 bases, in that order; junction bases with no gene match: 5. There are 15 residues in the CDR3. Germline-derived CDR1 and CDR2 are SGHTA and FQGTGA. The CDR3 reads CASSLTGQQSTEAFF. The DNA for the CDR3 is TGTGCCAGCAGCTTAACGGGACAGCAGAGCACTGAAGCTTTCTTT. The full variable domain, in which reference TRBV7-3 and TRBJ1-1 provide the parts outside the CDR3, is GAGVSQTPSNKVTEKGKYVELRCDPISGHTALYWYRQSLGQGPEFLIYFQGTGAADDSGLPNDRFFAVRPEGSVSTLKIQRTERGDSAVYLCASSLTGQQSTEAFFGQGTRLTVV.

CDR3 amino acids: CASSQIRTGAYEQYF. In nucleotides, the CDR3 is TGTGCCAGCAGTCAGATAAGGACAGGGGCCTACGAGCAGTACTTC. The rearrangement uses TRBV5-6 and TRBJ2-7; 9 nucleotides align to TRBD1. Germline assignment: CDR1 SGHDT and CDR2 YYEEEE. With V trimmed by 5 bases and J by 2 bases, 8 bases remained unmatched. This CDR3 is built from 15 residues.

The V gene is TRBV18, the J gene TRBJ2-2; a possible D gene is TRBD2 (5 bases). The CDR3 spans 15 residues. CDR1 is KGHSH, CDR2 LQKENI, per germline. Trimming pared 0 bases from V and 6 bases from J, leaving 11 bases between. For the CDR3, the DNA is TGTGCCAGCTCACCACCGCCACTAGGATCCGGGGAGCTGTTTTTT. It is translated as CASSPPPLGSGELFF. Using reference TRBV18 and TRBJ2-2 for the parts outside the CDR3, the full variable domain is NAGVMQNPRHLVRRRGQEARLRCSPMKGHSHVYWYRQLPEEGLKFMVYLQKENIIDESGMPKERFSAEFPKEGPSILRIQQVVRGDSAAYFCASSPPPLGSGELFFGEGSRLTVL.

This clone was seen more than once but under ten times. The CDR3 DNA reads TGTGCCACCAGCAGTACAGGGGGCGCCTACTATGGCTACACCTTC. Translated, it gives CATSSTGGAYYGYTF. The genes are TRBV15 and TRBJ1-2; 9 bases align to TRBD1. The CDR3 is made up of 15 amino acids. CDR1 is LNHNV, CDR2 YYDKDF, per germline (reference sequence). The J segment lost 3 bases and the V segment lost 3 bases, leaving 5 bases of the junction unmatched.

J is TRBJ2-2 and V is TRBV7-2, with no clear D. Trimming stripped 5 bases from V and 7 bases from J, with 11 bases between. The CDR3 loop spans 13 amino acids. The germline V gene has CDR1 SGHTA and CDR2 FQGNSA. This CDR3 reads CASSPTRRGELFF. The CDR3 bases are TGTGCCAGCAGCCCGACACGTCGCGGGGAGCTGTTTTTT. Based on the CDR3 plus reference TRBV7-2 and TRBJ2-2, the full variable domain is GAGVSQSPSNKVTEKGKDVELRCDPISGHTALYWYRQSLGQGLEFLIYFQGNSAPDKSGLPSDRFSAERTGGSVSTLTIQRTQQEDSAVYLCASSPTRRGELFFGEGSRLTVL.

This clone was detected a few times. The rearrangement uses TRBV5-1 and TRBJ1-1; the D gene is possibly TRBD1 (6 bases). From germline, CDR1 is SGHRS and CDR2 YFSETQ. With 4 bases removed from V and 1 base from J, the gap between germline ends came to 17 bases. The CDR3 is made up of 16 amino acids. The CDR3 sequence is CASSRDTGMQNTEAFF. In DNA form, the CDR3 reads TGCGCCAGCAGCCGAGATACAGGGATGCAGAACACTGAAGCTTTCTTT.

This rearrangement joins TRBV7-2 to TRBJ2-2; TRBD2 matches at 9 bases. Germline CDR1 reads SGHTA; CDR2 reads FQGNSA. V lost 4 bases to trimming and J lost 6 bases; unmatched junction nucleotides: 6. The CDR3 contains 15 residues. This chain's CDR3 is CASSWAGGPPGELFF. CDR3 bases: TGTGCCAGCAGCTGGGCGGGAGGGCCCCCCGGGGAGCTGTTTTTT. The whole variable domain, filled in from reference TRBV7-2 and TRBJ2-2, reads GAGVSQSPSNKVTEKGKDVELRCDPISGHTALYWYRQSLGQGLEFLIYFQGNSAPDKSGLPSDRFSAERTGGSVSTLTIQRTQQEDSAVYLCASSWAGGPPGELFFGEGSRLTVL.